These 6 T cell receptor beta chains came from one sample sequenced in a study of cytotoxic CD8 clonotypes in ibrutinib-treated CLL. Here immunoSEQ multiplex PCR was the method, and the copy in TCRdb shows in-frame clones only, minus some. The sample has some 200,000 clones; over 65% are singletons. The material sequenced was PBMCs, taken after 12 months of ibrutinib treatment. The receptors originated from a human donor with chronic lymphocytic leukemia.

This chain connects TRBV6-6 to TRBJ1-1, with D possibly TRBD1 on 5 matching bases. Germline CDR1 reads MNHNY; CDR2 reads SVGAGI (reference sequence). The V end was cut by 4 bases, the J end by 3 bases, with 6 bases between. This CDR3 spans 12 amino acids. The CDR3 region has the DNA TGTGCCAGCAGTTGGGGGGACACTGAAGCTTTCTTT. This codes for CASSWGDTEAFF.

CDR3 loop: CAWSVFRGSYEQYF. The DNA for the CDR3 is TGTGCCTGGAGTGTATTCCGGGGGAGCTACGAGCAGTACTTC. This sequence joins TRBV30 and TRBJ2-7, with D possibly matching TRBD2 (6 bases). The CDR3 totals 14 residues. Germline CDR1 reads GTSNPN; CDR2 reads SVGIG (reference sequence). The germline V and J ends were trimmed by 0 bases and 3 bases, with 12 bases remaining between them. Full variable domain (missing parts from reference TRBV30 and TRBJ2-7): SQTIHQWPATLVQPVGSPLSLECTVEGTSNPNLYWYRQAAGRGLQLLFYSVGIGQISSEVPQNLSASRPQDRQFILSSKKLLLSDSGFYLCAWSVFRGSYEQYFGPGTRLTVT.

V usage is TRBV4-2 and J usage is TRBJ1-4; D is uncertain. With 5 bases removed from V and 7 bases from J, the gap between germline ends came to 8 bases. The CDR3 length is 12 residues. Germline V CDR1 and CDR2: LGHNA, YNFKEQ. Here the CDR3 DNA reads TGTGCCAGCAGCAGGGAGGTTGAAAAACTGTTTTTT. It yields the protein CASSREVEKLFF.

The V and J genes are TRBV4-3 and TRBJ1-2; D is uncertain. CDR1 is LGHNA, CDR2 YSLEER, per germline. V shed 0 bases and J shed 4 bases, with 6 bases lying between them. The CDR3 extends over 13 amino acids. CDR3 protein: CASSQDPRYGYTF. Here the CDR3 DNA reads TGCGCCAGCAGCCAAGACCCACGCTATGGCTACACCTTC.

The gene calls are TRBV4-1 and TRBJ1-1; maybe TRBD1 (6 bases). The germline gives CDR1 MGHRA, CDR2 YSYEKL. V lost 4 bases, J lost 3 bases, and 12 bases lay in between. CDR3 length: 14 amino acids. The CDR3 bases are TGCGCCAGCAGCCTACAGGGTCCTGACACTGAAGCTTTCTTT. Amino acids: CASSLQGPDTEAFF.

V and J are TRBV7-9 and TRBJ1-1; TRBD1 might be the D (6 bases). The CDR3 length is 14 residues. Germline CDR1 SEHNR, CDR2 FQNEAQ (reference sequence). Trimming pared 9 bases from V and 5 bases from J, leaving 19 bases between. CDR3 sequence: CASTAQGLGTEAFF. CDR3 sequence (DNA): TGTGCCAGTACTGCTCAGGGGCTGGGGACTGAAGCTTTCTTT.